Following are 11 T cell receptor beta chains from one sample sequenced in a study of tumor and adjacent non-tumor tissue in lung cancer. The template was RNA from unsorted bulk tissue. A modified ARM-PCR protocol with three rounds of nested PCR amplified TCRbeta. Each CDR3 protein is one row after TCRdb ran MiXCR on the multiplex PCR reads. In the table there are 220,000 or so distinct CDR3 sequences, 71% of which are singletons. The material sequenced was lung tumor tissue. The receptors stem from a man in his sixties with non-small cell lung cancer.

As regards this clonotype: Sequence at one end of the junction differs from germline and may be a read error. The rearrangement uses TRBV11-3 and TRBJ2-7; the match to TRBD2 covers 11 bases. The germline CDR1 and CDR2 sequences are SGHNT and YENEEA. The CDR3 runs to 14 residues. The CDR3 DNA sequence: TGTACCAGCAGCTGTAGCGGGAGGGCCGACGAGCAGTACTTC. Its protein product is CTSSCSGRADEQYF.

This clonotype has a single count. At one boundary the junction diverges from the germline segment, which might be a read error. The V and J genes are TRBV11-2 and TRBJ2-1; 7 bases line up with TRBD1. This CDR3 has 14 amino acids. The V gene's germline CDR1 is SGHAT and CDR2 FQNNGV. This CDR3 reads CASGTGQVQETQLF. Here the CDR3 DNA reads TGTGCCAGCGGCACTGGACAGGTCCAAGAGACCCAGTTATTC.

Concerning this clonotype: A much larger clone is a single base away; this may be a read error. The CDR3 DNA reads as TGTGCCAGCAGCTTAGAGGAACTAGCGGGGCTTTTAGGTGAGCATTTCTTC. As protein: CASSLEELAGLLGEHFF. The V and J genes are TRBV11-2 and TRBJ2-1; 10 nucleotides align to TRBD2. Germline-derived CDR1 and CDR2 are SGHAT and FQNNGV. The CDR3 contains 17 residues.

V and J are TRBV6-5 and TRBJ2-7; tentatively, D is TRBD1 or TRBD2 (5 bases each). The CDR3 contains 15 residues. Trimming pared 9 bases from V and 6 bases from J, leaving 24 bases between. From germline, CDR1 is MNHEY and CDR2 SVGAGI. The CDR3 is CARGNGGATRCEQYF. In DNA, the CDR3 is TGTGCCAGAGGCAATGGGGGAGCCACTCGCTGCGAGCAGTACTTC.

This clonotype appeared a single time. Because the CDR3 is missing its conserved closing phenylalanine or tryptophan, this is likely a read error. The chain links TRBV5-1 to TRBJ2-5, with 10 bases matching TRBD1. Germline V gives CDR1 SGHRS, CDR2 YFSETQ. CDR3 length equals 16 residues. J was trimmed by 5 bases and V by 2 bases; bases with no gene match: 9. The CDR3 sequence: CASSFQGQGVGETQYL. In DNA form, the CDR3 reads TGCGCCAGCAGCTTCCAAGGACAGGGGGTCGGTGAGACCCAGTACTTA.

On this clonotype: A single base separates this from a much larger clone, so it may be a read error. This chain joins TRBV20-1 and TRBJ2-1; tentatively, D is TRBD2 (6 bases). Between the trimmed V and J ends, which lost 5 bases and 0 bases, there was a span of 11 bases. The CDR3 runs to 14 residues. The germline V gene has CDR1 DFQATT and CDR2 SNEGSKA (reference sequence). The CDR3: CSAYGLSSYNEQFF. For the CDR3, the DNA is TGCAGTGCTTACGGACTAAGCTCCTACAATGAGCAGTTCTTC.

In regard to this clonotype: This sequence may be a read error, since a much larger clone differs from it by one base. The chain is built from TRBV4-3 and TRBJ2-3, with 9 bases aligning to TRBD2. The CDR3 sequence is 14 residues long. Per germline, CDR1 LGHNA and CDR2 YSLEER. The DNA for the CDR3 is TGCGCCAGCAGTCTGGGACTAGCAGGCGATATGCAGTATTTT. Encoded protein: CASSLGLAGDMQYF.

This clonotype has ten or more counts. V usage is TRBV20-1 and J usage is TRBJ2-7, with a possible D match to TRBD1 (6 bases). V was pared by 5 bases and J by 4 bases, with 15 bases between. Germline CDR1 and CDR2: DFQATT and SNEGSKA (reference sequence). The CDR3 covers 13 residues. The CDR3 DNA is TGCAGTGCTGGAACCGGACAGAGTTACGAGCAGTACTTC. Its protein product is CSAGTGQSYEQYF.

Points on this clonotype: This sequence may be a read error, since a much larger clone differs from it by one base. This sequence joins TRBV29-1 and TRBJ2-1; TRBD2 matches 9 bases. Germline trimming cut 6 bases from V and 9 bases from J; bases unmatched to any gene: 9. This CDR3 contains 13 residues. Germline values: CDR1 SQVTM, CDR2 ANQGSEA. CDR3 protein: CSVGLAGTSEQFF. The CDR3 bases are TGCAGCGTGGGGCTAGCGGGAACGAGTGAGCAGTTCTTC.

Regarding this clonotype: One end of the junction varies from germline; a read error may be responsible. The chain joins TRBV20-1 to TRBJ2-3; a possible D gene is TRBD2 (5 bases). The germline CDR1 and CDR2 sequences are DFQATT and SNEGSKA (reference sequence). The CDR3 covers 16 residues. CDR3 sequence: CNARTTRAAGTDTQYF. As DNA, the CDR3 is TGCAATGCTAGAACGACGAGGGCAGCAGGCACAGATACGCAGTATTTT.

About this clonotype itself: A read error is possible here, since a much larger clone lies one base away. The genes are TRBV28 and TRBJ2-1; 8 nucleotides line up with TRBD1. CDR1 is MDHEN, CDR2 SYDVKM, per germline. The CDR3 is 15 residues long. J was trimmed by 0 bases and V by 8 bases; bases with no gene match: 6. The chain's CDR3 is CASLTGAYSYNEQFF. In DNA form, the CDR3 reads TGTGCCAGCTTGACAGGGGCCTACTCCTACAATGAGCAGTTCTTC.